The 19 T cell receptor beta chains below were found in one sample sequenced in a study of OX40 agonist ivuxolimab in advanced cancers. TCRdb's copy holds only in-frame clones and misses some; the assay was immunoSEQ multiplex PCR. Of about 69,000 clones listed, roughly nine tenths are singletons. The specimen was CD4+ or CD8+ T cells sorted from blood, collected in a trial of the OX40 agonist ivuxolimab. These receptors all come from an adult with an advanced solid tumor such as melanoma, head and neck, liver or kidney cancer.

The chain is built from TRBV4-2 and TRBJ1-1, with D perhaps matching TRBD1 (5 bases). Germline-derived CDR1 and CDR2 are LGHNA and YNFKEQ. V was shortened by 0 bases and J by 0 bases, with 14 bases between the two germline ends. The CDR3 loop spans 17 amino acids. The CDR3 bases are TGTGCCAGCAGCCAAGATCTGGGGTGGGGGATGAACACTGAAGCTTTCTTT. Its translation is CASSQDLGWGMNTEAFF.

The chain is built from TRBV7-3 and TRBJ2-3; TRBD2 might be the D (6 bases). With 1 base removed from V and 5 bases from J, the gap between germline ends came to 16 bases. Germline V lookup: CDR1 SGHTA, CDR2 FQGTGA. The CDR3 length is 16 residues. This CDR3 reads CASSLSPGRGVDTQYF. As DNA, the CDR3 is TGTGCCAGCAGCTTAAGTCCCGGGAGAGGCGTAGATACGCAGTATTTT. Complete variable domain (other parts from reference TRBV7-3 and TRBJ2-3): GAGVSQTPSNKVTEKGKYVELRCDPISGHTALYWYRQSLGQGPEFLIYFQGTGAADDSGLPNDRFFAVRPEGSVSTLKIQRTERGDSAVYLCASSLSPGRGVDTQYFGPGTRLTVL.

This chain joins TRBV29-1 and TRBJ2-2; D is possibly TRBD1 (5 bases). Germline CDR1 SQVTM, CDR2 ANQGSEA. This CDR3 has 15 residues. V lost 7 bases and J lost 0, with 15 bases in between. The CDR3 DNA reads TGCAGCGCCACTCGTCAGGGCACGAACACCGGGGAGCTGTTTTTT. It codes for CSATRQGTNTGELFF.

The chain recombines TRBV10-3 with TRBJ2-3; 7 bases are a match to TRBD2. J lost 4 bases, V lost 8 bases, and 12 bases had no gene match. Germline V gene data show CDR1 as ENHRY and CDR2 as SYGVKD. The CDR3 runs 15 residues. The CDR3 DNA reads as TGTGCCATCGGACCTGGCGGGAGTCCGGCAGATACGCAGTATTTT. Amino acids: CAIGPGGSPADTQYF.

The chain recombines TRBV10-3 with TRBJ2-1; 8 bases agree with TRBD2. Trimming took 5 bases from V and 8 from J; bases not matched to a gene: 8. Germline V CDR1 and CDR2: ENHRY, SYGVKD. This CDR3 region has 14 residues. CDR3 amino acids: CAISWTSLRDEQFF. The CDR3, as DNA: TGTGCCATCAGTTGGACTAGCCTAAGGGATGAGCAGTTCTTC.

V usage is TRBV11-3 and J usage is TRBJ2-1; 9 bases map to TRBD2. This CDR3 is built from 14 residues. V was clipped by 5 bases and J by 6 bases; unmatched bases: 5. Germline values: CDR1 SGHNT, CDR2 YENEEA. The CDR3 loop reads CASSPVTSGNEQFF. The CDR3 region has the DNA TGTGCCAGCAGCCCAGTGACTAGCGGCAATGAGCAGTTCTTC.

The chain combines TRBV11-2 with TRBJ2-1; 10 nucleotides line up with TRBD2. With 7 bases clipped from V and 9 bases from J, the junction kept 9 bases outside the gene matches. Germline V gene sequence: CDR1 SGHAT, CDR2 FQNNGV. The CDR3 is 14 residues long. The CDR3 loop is CASIGSGRRGEQFF. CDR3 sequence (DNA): TGTGCCAGCATCGGTAGCGGGAGGAGGGGTGAGCAGTTCTTC.

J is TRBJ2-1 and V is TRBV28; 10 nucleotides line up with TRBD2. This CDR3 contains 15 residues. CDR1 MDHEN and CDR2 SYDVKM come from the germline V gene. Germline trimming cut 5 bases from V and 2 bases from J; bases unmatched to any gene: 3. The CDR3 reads CASSPLAGAYNEQFF. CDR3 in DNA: TGTGCCAGCAGTCCTCTAGCGGGAGCCTACAATGAGCAGTTCTTC. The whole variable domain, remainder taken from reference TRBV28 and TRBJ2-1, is DVKVTQSSRYLVKRTGEKVFLECVQDMDHENMFWYRQDPGLGLRLIYFSYDVKMKEKGDIPEGYSVSREKKERFSLILESASTNQTSMYLCASSPLAGAYNEQFFGPGTRLTVL.

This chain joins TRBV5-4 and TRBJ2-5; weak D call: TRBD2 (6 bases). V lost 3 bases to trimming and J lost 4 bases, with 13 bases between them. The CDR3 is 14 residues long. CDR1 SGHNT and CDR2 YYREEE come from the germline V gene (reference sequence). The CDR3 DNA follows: TGTGCCAGCAGCTCACAGGAGGAGGGAGAGACCCAGTACTTC. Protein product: CASSSQEEGETQYF.

The CDR3 region has the DNA TGCAGCGTTGAAGGACGGGGCTTTGGCACTGAAGCTTTCTTT. This encodes CSVEGRGFGTEAFF. This chain connects TRBV29-1 to TRBJ1-1, with a weak D call TRBD1 (5 bases). CDR3 length: 14 amino acids. Germline CDR1 is SQVTM and CDR2 is ANQGSEA. Trimming pared 1 base from V and 4 bases from J, leaving 13 bases between.

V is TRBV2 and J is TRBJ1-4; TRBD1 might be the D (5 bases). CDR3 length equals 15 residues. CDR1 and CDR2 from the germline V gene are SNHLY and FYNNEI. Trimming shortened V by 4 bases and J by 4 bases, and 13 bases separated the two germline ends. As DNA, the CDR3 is TGTGCCAGCAGTGTGTATGAGGGGAATAATGAAAAACTGTTTTTT. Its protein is CASSVYEGNNEKLFF. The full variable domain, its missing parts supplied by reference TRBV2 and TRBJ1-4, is EPEVTQTPSHQVTQMGQEVILRCVPISNHLYFYWYRQILGQKVEFLVSFYNNEISEKSEIFDDQFSVERPDGSNFTLKIRSTKLEDSAMYFCASSVYEGNNEKLFFGSGTQLSVL.

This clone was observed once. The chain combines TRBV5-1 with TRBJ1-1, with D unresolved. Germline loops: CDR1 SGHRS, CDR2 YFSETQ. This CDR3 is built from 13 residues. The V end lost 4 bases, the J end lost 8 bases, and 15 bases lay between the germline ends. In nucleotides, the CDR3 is TGCGCCAGCAGCCGAAGAACCGGGTCAGAAGCTTTCTTT. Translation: CASSRRTGSEAFF.

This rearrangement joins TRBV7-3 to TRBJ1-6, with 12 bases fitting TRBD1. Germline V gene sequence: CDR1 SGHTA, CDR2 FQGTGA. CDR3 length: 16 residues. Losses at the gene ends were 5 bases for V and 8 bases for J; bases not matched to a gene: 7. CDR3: CASSAGTGGADSPLHF. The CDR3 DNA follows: TGTGCCAGCAGCGCCGGGACAGGGGGCGCTGATTCACCCCTCCACTTT.

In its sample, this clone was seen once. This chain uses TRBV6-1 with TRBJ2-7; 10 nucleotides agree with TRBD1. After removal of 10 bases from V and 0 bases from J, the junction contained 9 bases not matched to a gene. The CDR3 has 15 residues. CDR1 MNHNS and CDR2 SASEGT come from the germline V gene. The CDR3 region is CATPLGQGSSYEQYF. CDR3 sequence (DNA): TGTGCCACACCCTTGGGACAGGGGAGCTCCTACGAGCAGTACTTC.

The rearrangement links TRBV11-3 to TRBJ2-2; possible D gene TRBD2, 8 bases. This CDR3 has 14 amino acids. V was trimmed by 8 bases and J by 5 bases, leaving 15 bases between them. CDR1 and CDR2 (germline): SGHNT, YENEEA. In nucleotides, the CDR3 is TGTGCCAGCTCAGGGGGACTAGGGACCGGGGAGCTGTTTTTT. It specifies CASSGGLGTGELFF.

In DNA form, the CDR3 reads TGTGCCAGCAGCCAAGATCTAGCGAGCAGGGGCTACGAGCAGTACTTC. The encoded protein is CASSQDLASRGYEQYF. The chain employs TRBV4-2 and TRBJ2-7; D is perhaps TRBD1 or TRBD2 (6 bases each). V gave up 0 bases and J gave up 3 bases, with 15 bases separating them. This CDR3 region has 16 residues. In germline, CDR1 is LGHNA, CDR2 YNFKEQ.

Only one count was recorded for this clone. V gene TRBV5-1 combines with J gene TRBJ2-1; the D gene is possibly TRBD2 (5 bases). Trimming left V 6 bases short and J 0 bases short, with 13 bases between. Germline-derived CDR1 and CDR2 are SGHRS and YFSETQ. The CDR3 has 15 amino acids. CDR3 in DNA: TGCGCCAGCACCCTGGGAGCGGCCTCCTACAATGAGCAGTTCTTC. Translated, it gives CASTLGAASYNEQFF.

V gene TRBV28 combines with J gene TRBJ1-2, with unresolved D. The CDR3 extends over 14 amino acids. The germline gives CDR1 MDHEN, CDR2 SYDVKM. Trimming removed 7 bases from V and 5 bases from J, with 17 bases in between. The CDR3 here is CASTSGGLPYGYTF. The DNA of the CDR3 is TGTGCCAGCACCTCAGGAGGACTACCGTATGGCTACACCTTC.

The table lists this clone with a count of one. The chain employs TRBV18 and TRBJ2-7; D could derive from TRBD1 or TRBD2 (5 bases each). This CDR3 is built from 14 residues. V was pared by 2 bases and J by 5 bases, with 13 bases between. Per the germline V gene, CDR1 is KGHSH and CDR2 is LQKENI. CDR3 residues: CASSPRGDLDEQYF. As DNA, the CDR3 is TGTGCCAGCTCACCAAGAGGGGATCTTGACGAGCAGTACTTC. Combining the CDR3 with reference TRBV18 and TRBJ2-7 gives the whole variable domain NAGVMQNPRHLVRRRGQEARLRCSPMKGHSHVYWYRQLPEEGLKFMVYLQKENIIDESGMPKERFSAEFPKEGPSILRIQQVVRGDSAAYFCASSPRGDLDEQYFGPGTRLTVT.